This T cell receptor beta chain appears in the sequencing data of a study of cytomegalovirus exposure and HLA in healthy donors. Study-wide findings and caveats: There were three CMV-associated chains whose specificity for CMV antigens was confirmed in vitro. 87-base-pair reads could not separate some V segments, including TRBV6-2 and TRBV6-3.

Turning to this clone: Its antigen is undetermined.

The PCR made use of 60 Vbeta and 13 Jbeta primers. TCRdb keeps only in-frame clones here, not all; method: immunoSEQ multiplex PCR. The sample lists about 160,000 clones, roughly 70% occurring once. CDR1 is MDHEN and CDR2 is SYDVKM in the germline V gene. V lost 5 bases and J 0 bases, leaving 14 bases between the germline ends. The CDR3 has 16 amino acids. This rearrangement joins TRBV28 to TRBJ1-3, with a weak D call TRBD1 (5 bases). The sample consisted of PBMCs. This receptor was identified in a man between 35 and 55 years old in good health and CMV-seropositive. The CDR3 DNA sequence: TGTGCCAGCAGTACTCCCTTGACAGTCTCTGGAAACACCATATATTTT. Amino acid sequence: CASSTPLTVSGNTIYF.